The 31 T cell receptor beta chains presented below share a single source sample, sequenced in a study of T cell responses to AZD1222 COVID-19 vaccine. Sequencing was performed with immunoSEQ multiplex PCR; in TCRdb, only in-frame clones are kept and a portion is missing. The sample shows about 130,000 clones, 88% of them seen only once. The input for sequencing was peripheral blood, taken on day 0 of MenACWY control vaccination. The origin of the receptors is an adult in good health.

This clone was seen just once. V and J are TRBV7-8 and TRBJ2-7, with TRBD1 matching 7 bases. The V gene end was trimmed by 4 bases and the J gene end by 5 bases; junction bases not matched to a gene: 5. Per germline, CDR1 SGHVS and CDR2 FQNEAQ. The CDR3 loop spans 13 amino acids. Written as DNA, the CDR3 is TGTGCCAGCAGCTGGTACAGGGGAAACGAGCAGTACTTC. Its translation: CASSWYRGNEQYF.

The rearrangement uses TRBV4-1 and TRBJ1-4; possible D gene TRBD1, 6 bases. CDR1 is MGHRA and CDR2 is YSYEKL in the germline V gene. The ends were cut back, 0 bases at V and 2 bases at J, with 13 bases in the middle. The CDR3 sequence is 17 residues long. Here the CDR3 reads CASSQDRGAWTNEKLFF. DNA for the CDR3: TGCGCCAGCAGCCAAGATCGGGGGGCGTGGACTAATGAAAAACTGTTTTTT.

The chain employs TRBV18 and TRBJ1-1, with a possible D match to TRBD1 (6 bases). The CDR3 extends over 12 amino acids. Looked up from germline, CDR1 is KGHSH and CDR2 is LQKENI. Trimming removed 1 base from V and 12 bases from J, with 12 bases in between. CDR3 in DNA: TGTGCCAGCTCACCACGGACAGAAGAAACTTTCTTT. Translation: CASSPRTEETFF.

The chain couples TRBV12-3 or TRBV12-4 to TRBJ2-1; D call uncertain. V was cut by 3 bases and J by 10 bases, with 10 bases left in between. The CDR3 spans 12 residues. The CDR3 DNA is TGTGCCAGCAGTTTTTGGGCAGTAGAGCAGTTCTTC. It encodes CASSFWAVEQFF.

V gene TRBV5-5 combines with J gene TRBJ2-1; either TRBD1 or TRBD2 may supply D (5 bases each). Deletions cut 3 bases from V and 7 bases from J, with 14 bases between. This CDR3 contains 14 residues. In germline, CDR1 is SGHKS, CDR2 YYEKEE (reference sequence). The CDR3: CASSSGTGPNEQFF. The DNA of the CDR3 is TGTGCCAGCAGCTCCGGGACCGGGCCGAATGAGCAGTTCTTC.

This clone appeared a single time. In nucleotides, the CDR3 is TGTGCCAGCAGCTTCTACGCGACTAGCGGGAGGGTGAGATACAATGAGCAGTTCTTC. Protein product: CASSFYATSGRVRYNEQFF. The V and J genes are TRBV7-9 and TRBJ2-1; 14 positions match TRBD2. In germline, CDR1 is SEHNR, CDR2 FQNEAQ (reference sequence). V trimming: 3 bases; J trimming: 4 bases; junction bases outside the gene matches: 11. The CDR3 totals 19 residues.

This chain connects TRBV19 to TRBJ1-1; the D is unclear. This CDR3 comprises 15 residues. The V gene's germline CDR1 is LNHDA and CDR2 SQIVND (reference sequence). Trimming shortened V by 5 bases and J by 3 bases, and 16 bases separated the two germline ends. As DNA, the CDR3 is TGTGCCAGTAGTCAAACCGGACCTTCTCACACTGAAGCTTTCTTT. This gives the protein CASSQTGPSHTEAFF.

This chain joins TRBV5-1 and TRBJ1-4, with 7 positions matching TRBD1. This CDR3 is 15 amino acids long. Germline V gives CDR1 SGHRS, CDR2 YFSETQ. V trimming: 0 bases; J trimming: 7 bases; junction bases outside the gene matches: 6. This CDR3 is CASSLVSQGGEKLFF. The CDR3 DNA reads as TGCGCCAGCAGCTTGGTTTCCCAGGGGGGTGAAAAACTGTTTTTT.

This chain joins TRBV25-1 and TRBJ1-2, with D uncertain. The CDR3 runs 13 residues. Trimming stripped 9 bases from V and 4 bases from J, with 15 bases between. Germline-derived CDR1 and CDR2 are MGHDK and SYGVNS. CDR3 residues: CASLSENFYGYTF. CDR3 coding DNA: TGTGCCAGTCTTTCCGAGAACTTCTATGGCTACACCTTC.

The chain combines TRBV5-1 with TRBJ2-7; D perhaps matches TRBD2 (6 bases). V lost 2 bases, J lost 5 bases, and 32 bases lay in between. The CDR3 runs 20 residues. The germline gives CDR1 SGHRS, CDR2 YFSETQ. CDR3 DNA: TGCGCCAGCAGCTTAGACAGCTTCCGTAGAGGGGACTCGCGAACCCACGAGCAGTACTTC. The encoded protein is CASSLDSFRRGDSRTHEQYF.

The chain couples TRBV10-1 to TRBJ1-2, with D perhaps TRBD1 (6 bases). Germline CDR1 and CDR2: WNHNN and SYGVQD (reference sequence). CDR3 length equals 12 residues. The V and J ends lost 8 bases and 6 bases respectively, with 13 bases between them. The CDR3, as DNA: TGCGCCAGCCGGGGGCAAGAAGATGGCTACACCTTC. It translates to CASRGQEDGYTF.

This clone showed up just once. CDR3 nucleotides: TGTGCCAGTAGTATGGCGGACAGTCGGAACACTGAAGCTTTCTTT. This codes for CASSMADSRNTEAFF. The gene calls are TRBV19 and TRBJ1-1; perhaps TRBD1 as D (6 bases). This CDR3 contains 15 residues. The germline V gene encodes CDR1 LNHDA and CDR2 SQIVND (reference sequence). The V end was cut by 3 bases, the J end by 1 base, with 12 bases between.

This rearrangement joins TRBV15 to TRBJ2-2; D is possibly TRBD2 (6 bases). The germline gives CDR1 LNHNV, CDR2 YYDKDF (reference sequence). Trimming took off 1 base at V and 7 bases at J, with 7 bases between the two ends. The CDR3 is made up of 13 amino acids. The CDR3 nucleotides read TGTGCCACCAGCAGAGGGGGGGACGGGGAGCTGTTTTTT. This translates into CATSRGGDGELFF.

This chain uses TRBV19 with TRBJ2-7; 8 bases align to TRBD2. This CDR3 has 16 residues. The germline gives CDR1 LNHDA, CDR2 SQIVND (reference sequence). V lost 6 bases and J lost 2; bases outside the gene matches: 12. The CDR3 region has the DNA TGTGCCAGTAGACCAAGTACTAGCGGTCCAGCCTACGAGCAGTACTTC. Translating it yields CASRPSTSGPAYEQYF. The full variable domain, rest sourced from reference TRBV19 and TRBJ2-7, is DGGITQSPKYLFRKEGQNVTLSCEQNLNHDAMYWYRQDPGQGLRLIYYSQIVNDFQKGDIAEGYSVSREKKESFPLTVTSAQKNPTAFYLCASRPSTSGPAYEQYFGPGTRLTVT.

This chain links TRBV7-2 with TRBJ2-7, with 9 positions matching TRBD1. The germline V gene encodes CDR1 SGHTA and CDR2 FQGNSA. V was clipped by 5 bases and J by 5 bases; unmatched bases: 10. This CDR3 is 15 amino acids long. Here the CDR3 reads CASSTSGTGKHEQYF. The CDR3 DNA follows: TGTGCCAGCAGCACCTCCGGGACAGGGAAGCACGAGCAGTACTTC.

The rearrangement links TRBV7-3 to TRBJ2-7; D assignment may be TRBD1 or TRBD2 (7 bases each). The length of the CDR3 is 16 residues. The V end was cut by 5 bases, the J end by 4 bases, with 21 bases between. From germline, CDR1 is SGHTA and CDR2 FQGTGA. The CDR3 loop is CASSPLGGDRDYEQYF. CDR3 sequence (DNA): TGTGCCAGCAGCCCACTGGGGGGGGACAGAGATTACGAGCAGTACTTC.

This chain connects TRBV20-1 to TRBJ2-2; 9 positions agree with TRBD2. V lost 3 bases and J lost 0; bases outside the gene matches: 5. The germline CDR1 and CDR2 sequences are DFQATT and SNEGSKA (reference sequence). The CDR3 has 16 residues. In DNA, the CDR3 is TGCAGTGCTAGTCCTAGCGGGGTCGCGAACACCGGGGAGCTGTTTTTT. It encodes CSASPSGVANTGELFF.

J is TRBJ2-3 and V is TRBV19; 7 nucleotides match TRBD2. The CDR3 extends over 14 amino acids. The trim removed 7 bases at V and 2 bases at J, leaving 6 bases unmatched. CDR1 and CDR2 (germline): LNHDA, SQIVND (reference sequence). As DNA, the CDR3 is TGTGCCAGTACGCGGCGGGAGCTCACAGATACGCAGTATTTT. Its translation is CASTRRELTDTQYF.

Only one count was recorded for this clone. This chain connects TRBV30 to TRBJ2-3; possibly TRBD1 for D (5 bases). The CDR3 loop spans 14 amino acids. From germline, CDR1 is GTSNPN and CDR2 SVGIG (reference sequence). V lost 2 bases to trimming and J lost 2 bases, with 11 bases between them. CDR3 coding DNA: TGTGCCTGGAGTCGACAGTCGATCACAGATACGCAGTATTTT. Translating it yields CAWSRQSITDTQYF.

This chain joins TRBV6-2 or TRBV6-3 and TRBJ2-2, with 7 bases identical to TRBD2. J gave up 0 bases and V 5 bases, and 6 bases lay outside the gene matches. The CDR3 runs to 16 residues. Germline CDR1 MNHEY, CDR2 SVGEGT. The DNA of the CDR3 is TGTGCCAGCAGTCGAGCGGGACTACCGAACACCGGGGAGCTGTTTTTT. This gives the protein CASSRAGLPNTGELFF.

This clone was counted a single time. The rearrangement links TRBV6-5 to TRBJ2-1, with 10 nucleotides matching TRBD2. The CDR3 spans 15 residues. The V gene's germline CDR1 is MNHEY and CDR2 SVGAGI. Losses at the gene ends were 6 bases for V and 6 bases for J; bases not matched to a gene: 8. The CDR3 spells CASRAPSGGPNEQFF. CDR3 sequence (DNA): TGTGCCAGCAGGGCCCCTAGCGGGGGCCCCAATGAGCAGTTCTTC.

The gene calls are TRBV7-9 and TRBJ1-6; D is unresolved. The CDR3 is made up of 15 amino acids. V dropped 4 bases and J dropped 9 bases, with 16 bases sitting between them. CDR1 SEHNR and CDR2 FQNEAQ come from the germline V gene (reference sequence). The CDR3 DNA reads TGTGCCAGCAGCTCGGGATTGGGAGAGGCTTCACCCCTCCACTTT. Its protein is CASSSGLGEASPLHF.

The chain has TRBV28 and TRBJ2-1, with 8 positions matching TRBD1. With V trimmed by 4 bases and J by 9 bases, 11 bases remained unmatched. The CDR3 is made up of 15 amino acids. The germline V gene has CDR1 MDHEN and CDR2 SYDVKM. CDR3 residues: CASSSFLSQGGEQFF. The CDR3 coding sequence is TGTGCCAGCAGTTCGTTTCTATCACAGGGGGGTGAGCAGTTCTTC.

This chain links TRBV18 with TRBJ2-1; D not resolved. The CDR3 has 13 amino acids. Deletions cut 4 bases from V and 4 bases from J, with 8 bases between. Germline-derived CDR1 and CDR2 are KGHSH and LQKENI. This chain's CDR3 is CASSQTQYNEQFF. The CDR3 coding sequence is TGTGCCAGCTCACAGACACAGTACAATGAGCAGTTCTTC.

The rearrangement joins TRBV30 to TRBJ2-5; 15 bases map to TRBD2. Germline CDR1 and CDR2: GTSNPN and SVGIG (reference sequence). V gave up 2 bases and J gave up 4 bases; unmatched junction bases: 5. The CDR3 runs to 16 residues. Written as DNA, the CDR3 is TGTGCCTGGAGTAAGGGGGGACTAGCGGGAGGAGAGACCCAGTACTTC. As protein: CAWSKGGLAGGETQYF.

This rearrangement joins TRBV5-6 to TRBJ1-1; tentatively, D is TRBD1 (5 bases). V shed 5 bases and J shed 5 bases, with 13 bases lying between them. The CDR3 runs 13 residues. CDR1 is SGHDT and CDR2 is YYEEEE in the germline V gene. The CDR3 is CASSWAGGTEAFF. CDR3 nucleotides: TGTGCCAGCAGTTGGGCCGGGGGGACTGAAGCTTTCTTT.

The J gene is TRBJ2-5, the V gene TRBV3-1 (or the pseudogene TRBV3-2), with D unresolved. The V end lost 1 base, the J end lost 1 base, and 10 bases lay between the germline ends. CDR3 length: 15 residues. Germline CDR1 is LGHDT and CDR2 is YNNKEL (reference sequence). The CDR3 nucleotides read TGTGCCAGCAGCCAAGTGCGGATACTCCAAGAGACCCAGTACTTC. It is translated as CASSQVRILQETQYF.

The chain links TRBV10-3 to TRBJ2-2; possible D gene TRBD2, 5 bases. CDR3 length: 14 amino acids. The germline gives CDR1 ENHRY, CDR2 SYGVKD. Trimming removed 6 bases at V and 5 bases at J, with 13 bases between. CDR3 protein: CAISERTGTGELFF. CDR3 sequence (DNA): TGTGCCATCAGCGAGAGGACTGGGACCGGGGAGCTGTTTTTT.

This sequence joins TRBV5-5 and TRBJ2-7; 7 positions match TRBD2. Germline CDR1 SGHKS, CDR2 YYEKEE (reference sequence). J was trimmed by 0 bases and V by 0 bases; bases with no gene match: 12. CDR3 length equals 18 residues. CDR3 DNA sequence: TGTGCCAGCAGCTTGGTAGCCCCCATGGGAGGGAGCTCCTACGAGCAGTACTTC. This sequence encodes CASSLVAPMGGSSYEQYF.

In its sample, this clone was seen once. This chain uses TRBV2 with TRBJ2-7, with TRBD1 matching 8 bases. The V gene end was trimmed by 4 bases and the J gene end by 1 base; junction bases not matched to a gene: 6. The germline CDR1 and CDR2 sequences are SNHLY and FYNNEI. The CDR3 totals 15 residues. DNA of the CDR3: TGTGCCAGCAGTGTGGGCAGGGGGCAATCCTACGAGCAGTACTTC. It yields the protein CASSVGRGQSYEQYF. Full variable domain (missing parts from reference TRBV2 and TRBJ2-7): EPEVTQTPSHQVTQMGQEVILRCVPISNHLYFYWYRQILGQKVEFLVSFYNNEISEKSEIFDDQFSVERPDGSNFTLKIRSTKLEDSAMYFCASSVGRGQSYEQYFGPGTRLTVT.

The V call is TRBV5-1, the J call TRBJ1-4, with 8 bases identical to TRBD1. The CDR3 has 16 residues. Germline V gene sequence: CDR1 SGHRS, CDR2 YFSETQ. V lost 3 bases to trimming and J lost 5 bases; unmatched junction nucleotides: 9. DNA for the CDR3: TGCGCCAGCAGCTCCGGGGACAGGACTAAGAATGAAAAACTGTTTTTT. This codes for CASSSGDRTKNEKLFF.